This TCR beta chain was captured by sequencing in a study of T cell responses to AZD1222 COVID-19 vaccine. The method was immunoSEQ multiplex PCR; TCRdb's version includes in-frame clones alone and lacks a portion of them. Of some 130,000 clones in the sample, approximately 90% were seen once. There are 16 residues in the CDR3. Trimming removed 0 bases from V and 5 bases from J, with 13 bases in between. From germline, CDR1 is MNHEY and CDR2 SVGAGI. Overall study findings and caveats: Every sample of the repertoires postdated the peak T cell response. At baseline, seropositivity was found in only a handful of AZD1222 recipients. Clonal diversity may have been underestimated, and the donors were mostly white British, with more females than males. Spike-specific TCR repertoires showed rising breadth and depth after two AZD1222 doses.

Notes on this clone: Its antigen is unidentified.

This sample comprised peripheral blood, obtained on day 0 of AZD1222 vaccination. The rearrangement links TRBV6-5 to TRBJ2-2, with D unclear. This clonotype was obtained from an adult in good health. CDR3 sequence reads: CASSYSSQVKTGELFF. The CDR3 DNA reads as TGTGCCAGCAGTTACTCGTCACAAGTAAAGACCGGGGAGCTGTTTTTT.